The 16 T cell receptor beta chains listed next were all sequenced from one sample in a study of T cells in Graves' hyperthyroidism and ophthalmopathy. Template material for amplifying TCR beta CDR3 regions consisted of RNA transcripts. TCR CDR3 underwent first-round RT-PCR with the HTBI primer set. Each CDR3 protein gets one entry after TCRdb re-called the multiplex PCR reads with MiXCR. The sample records about 690,000 distinct CDR3 sequences, 17% being singletons. The specimen sequenced was blood. The receptors come from a man aged 50 or older with Graves' hyperthyroidism.

This chain connects TRBV20-1 to TRBJ2-7; 9 positions agree with TRBD2. CDR1 DFQATT and CDR2 SNEGSKA come from the germline V gene (reference sequence). This CDR3 comprises 15 residues. The V gene end was trimmed by 1 base and the J gene end by 4 bases; junction bases not matched to a gene: 8. Written as DNA, the CDR3 is TGCAGTGCTAGAGGGACTAGCGATGGACGATACGAGCAGTACTTC. This sequence encodes CSARGTSDGRYEQYF.

This clonotype appeared many times. The chain has TRBV28 and TRBJ2-5; 13 bases match TRBD2. There are 16 residues in the CDR3. After removal of 7 bases from V and 5 bases from J, the junction contained 10 bases not matched to a gene. In germline, CDR1 is MDHEN, CDR2 SYDVKM. The CDR3 is CASIETGLAGSETQYF. The CDR3 DNA sequence: TGTGCCAGCATCGAAACGGGACTAGCGGGATCTGAGACCCAGTACTTC.

The sample holds many counts of this clonotype. V is TRBV15 and J is TRBJ1-2; no definite D call. Deletions cut 0 bases from V and 2 bases from J, with 4 bases between. The CDR3 has 13 residues. The germline V gene encodes CDR1 LNHNV and CDR2 YYDKDF (reference sequence). For the CDR3, the DNA is TGTGCCACCAGCAGAGATCTAAACTATGGCTACACCTTC. It translates to CATSRDLNYGYTF.

As regards this clonotype: With a much larger clone just one base away, this may be a read error. V gene TRBV20-1 combines with J gene TRBJ1-1, with D possibly matching TRBD1 (6 bases). This CDR3 has 14 amino acids. Germline V gives CDR1 DFQATT, CDR2 SNEGSKA (reference sequence). Trimming stripped 1 base from V and 5 bases from J, with 14 bases between. CDR3 residues: CSARAPGGWTEAFF. CDR3 DNA: TGCAGTGCTAGAGCTCCGGGGGGCTGGACTGAAGCTTTCTTT.

This clonotype was recorded at least ten times. The V call is TRBV20-1, the J call TRBJ2-4; no clear D. Trimming shortened V by 3 bases and J by 3 bases, and 12 bases separated the two germline ends. The CDR3 is 14 amino acids. Germline loops: CDR1 DFQATT, CDR2 SNEGSKA (reference sequence). The CDR3 loop reads CSARVTGRKNIQYF. The DNA for the CDR3 is TGCAGTGCTAGGGTGACCGGGCGCAAAAACATTCAGTACTTC.

This clonotype was seen repeatedly, ten times or more. The chain carries TRBV13 and TRBJ2-3; 7 bases are a match to TRBD2. The ends lost 5 bases at V and 2 bases at J; junction bases unmatched: 13. Looked up from germline, CDR1 is PRHDT and CDR2 is FYEKMQ (reference sequence). The CDR3 contains 17 residues. This chain's CDR3 is CASSILGLAEYTDTQYF. In nucleotides, the CDR3 is TGTGCCAGCAGCATTTTAGGGCTAGCGGAATACACAGATACGCAGTATTTT.

This clonotype was counted many times. This sequence joins TRBV20-1 and TRBJ2-3; D is perhaps TRBD2 (5 bases). V gave up 3 bases and J gave up 6 bases, with 16 bases separating them. This CDR3 is built from 14 residues. In germline, CDR1 is DFQATT, CDR2 SNEGSKA (reference sequence). CDR3 loop: CSARGDIGTDTQYF. Here the CDR3 DNA reads TGCAGTGCTAGGGGAGACATAGGAACCGATACGCAGTATTTT.

This clonotype was seen many times. The gene calls are TRBV12-3 or TRBV12-4 and TRBJ1-2, with D perhaps TRBD1 (6 bases). V gave up 3 bases and J gave up 2 bases, with 19 bases separating them. CDR3 size: 17 residues. The CDR3 sequence is CASSLAAGAIPNYGYTF. In DNA, the CDR3 is TGTGCCAGCAGTTTGGCCGCAGGGGCCATCCCAAACTATGGCTACACCTTC.

The chain is built from TRBV3-1 and TRBJ2-1, with a possible D match to TRBD2 (5 bases). Germline-derived CDR1 and CDR2 are LGHDT and YNNKEL (reference sequence). CDR3 length equals 15 residues. The V gene lost 0 bases and the J gene lost 10 bases, with 16 bases spanning the gap. This CDR3 is CASSQEGSGGGEQFF. Here the CDR3 DNA reads TGTGCCAGCAGCCAAGAGGGTAGTGGAGGTGGAGAGCAGTTCTTC.

This clonotype has only a few counts. The chain carries TRBV4-2 and TRBJ1-2, with a possible D match to TRBD1 (5 bases). The germline gives CDR1 LGHNA, CDR2 YNFKEQ. V was clipped by 0 bases and J by 5 bases, with 16 bases between them. The CDR3 is made up of 16 amino acids. As DNA, the CDR3 is TGTGCCAGCAGCCAAGACAAGGACGGACAACTTTATGGCTACACCTTC. Protein: CASSQDKDGQLYGYTF.

The CDR3 is CASSAPSGRGITDTQYF. CDR3 DNA: TGTGCCAGCAGTGCACCGAGCGGGAGGGGTATCACAGATACGCAGTATTTT. V gene TRBV25-1 combines with J gene TRBJ2-3; TRBD2 matches 10 bases. The CDR3 sequence is 17 residues long. V dropped 4 bases and J dropped 2; count of bases not matched to a gene: 9. Germline CDR1 reads MGHDK; CDR2 reads SYGVNS.

This clonotype was observed many times. V and J are TRBV9 and TRBJ1-2; 7 nucleotides agree with TRBD1. The germline V gene encodes CDR1 SGDLS and CDR2 YYNGEE. Trimming took 3 bases from V and 1 from J; bases not matched to a gene: 9. This CDR3 is built from 16 residues. CDR3 coding DNA: TGTGCCAGCAGCGCTCCATCCGGGACAGATAACTATGGCTACACCTTC. Translated, it gives CASSAPSGTDNYGYTF.

On this clonotype: A much bigger clone sits one base away, suggesting this may be a read error. The gene calls are TRBV6-1 and TRBJ2-1, with D possibly TRBD2 on 6 matching bases. Trimming removed 6 bases from V and 10 bases from J, with 31 bases in between. Germline assignment: CDR1 MNHNS and CDR2 SASEGT. The CDR3 extends over 18 amino acids. CDR3 sequence (DNA): TGTGCCAGCAGAGGGACTTATGGAGGGAGTTTCCTGGCCAACGAGCAGTTCTTC. Translation: CASRGTYGGSFLANEQFF.

Of note for this clonotype: A much bigger clone sits one base away, suggesting this may be a read error. V gene TRBV20-1 combines with J gene TRBJ2-7; D is uncertain. The DNA end is more similar to TRBJ2-1, so the J call may be wrong. Germline CDR1 DFQATT, CDR2 SNEGSKA (reference sequence). CDR3 length: 16 residues. CDR3 DNA sequence: TGCAGTGCTAGAGATGGTCCGTCCGCAGATTCCTACGAGCAGTTCTTC. Protein: CSARDGPSADSYEQFF.

Of note for this clonotype: A much more abundant neighbour one base away suggests this may be a read error. V usage is TRBV18 and J usage is TRBJ2-7; no firm D call. Germline CDR1 reads KGHSH; CDR2 reads LQKENI. V lost 4 bases and J lost 7, with 14 bases in between. This CDR3 has 13 residues. This chain's CDR3 is CASSLARYNEQYF. The CDR3 nucleotides read TGTGCCAGCTCACTGGCCCGATACAATGAGCAGTACTTC.

The V gene is TRBV6-1, the J gene TRBJ2-7, with TRBD2 identical over 8 bases. The length of the CDR3 is 13 residues. Trimming removed 7 bases from V and 3 bases from J; junction bases left unmatched: 5. Germline lookup yields CDR1 MNHNS and CDR2 SASEGT. In DNA, the CDR3 is TGTGCCAGCACCCAGCGGGAGTTCTACGAGCAGTACTTC. This sequence encodes CASTQREFYEQYF.